This T cell receptor (beta chain) came from a study of early T cells in non-severe SARS-CoV-2 infection. Study background: The chains were unpaired, and the sequenced material was bulk RNA from unsorted whole blood. Study results and caveats: VDJdb-based matching was biased toward anti-spike CD8 responses and missed private and CD4 specificities.

Researchers attached unique molecular identifiers to individual cDNA molecules. TCRdb passed the 5' RACE reads through MiXCR, listing each CDR3 protein once. The sample lists more than 70,000 distinct CDR3 sequences; 9% to 15% were seen once. Trimming cost V 5 bases and J 4 bases, with 15 bases left between them. This CDR3 has 14 residues. Germline V CDR1 and CDR2: SGHAT, FQNNGV. Comments on this clonotype: Its antigen remains unidentified.

The TCR was taken from an adult who was a healthcare worker with PCR-confirmed SARS-CoV-2 infection or an uninfected control (not recorded which). The chain joins TRBV11-2 to TRBJ2-7; D remains ambiguous. The material sequenced was whole blood. CDR3 DNA sequence: TGTGCCAGCAGCCCCGCCTCTGCCGGTTACGAGCAGTACTTC. Translating gives CASSPASAGYEQYF.